These 23 T cell receptor beta chains came from one sample sequenced in a study of blood T cell repertoires in COVID-19. Method: immunoSEQ multiplex PCR; TCRdb's copy keeps in-frame clones and lacks some. Seen here are 150,000 to 250,000 clones, about 86% observed once, and the top ten hold 7% to 9%. Sequenced input: PBMCs or T cells enriched from blood (not recorded which). All receptors derive from a man aged 40-55 years who had recovered from COVID-19.

This chain uses TRBV12-5 with TRBJ1-2; TRBD1 agrees at 8 bases. The V segment lost 9 bases and the J segment 8 bases; nucleotides outside the gene matches: 5. CDR1 is LGHNT and CDR2 is FRNRAP in the germline V gene. The CDR3 is 11 residues long. CDR3: CASQGARGYTF. The CDR3 nucleotides are TGTGCTAGCCAGGGGGCTAGAGGCTACACCTTC.

The genes are TRBV28 and TRBJ1-5, with 7 bases fitting TRBD1. Germline assignment: CDR1 MDHEN and CDR2 SYDVKM. The CDR3 totals 15 residues. J was trimmed by 4 bases and V by 10 bases; bases with no gene match: 13. CDR3 region: CAIKESTGANQPQHF. CDR3 nucleotide sequence: TGTGCCATCAAGGAATCCACAGGGGCGAATCAGCCCCAGCATTTT.

The rearrangement joins TRBV30 to TRBJ1-2, with 7 bases aligning to TRBD1. Germline lookup yields CDR1 GTSNPN and CDR2 SVGIG (reference sequence). The CDR3 consists of 19 residues. V lost 1 base and J lost 4; bases outside the gene matches: 21. The CDR3 protein is CAWSASSGGRPGGGYGYTF. Written as DNA, the CDR3 is TGTGCCTGGAGTGCCTCCTCCGGGGGACGTCCAGGGGGTGGCTATGGCTACACCTTC.

J is TRBJ1-2 and V is TRBV3-1 (or the pseudogene TRBV3-2); D not resolved. Germline CDR1 is LGHDT and CDR2 is YNNKEL (reference sequence). The V gene lost 7 bases and the J gene lost 4 bases, with 13 bases spanning the gap. The CDR3 consists of 13 residues. In DNA form, the CDR3 reads TGTGCCAGCACCCCTGCAGGAGGCTATGGCTACACCTTC. Its protein is CASTPAGGYGYTF.

The chain carries TRBV4-1 and TRBJ1-1, with 10 bases matching TRBD1. Germline V gives CDR1 MGHRA, CDR2 YSYEKL. With V trimmed by 4 bases and J by 2 bases, 7 bases remained unmatched. The CDR3 has 16 residues. CDR3 residues: CASSRPGQGPNTEAFF. The DNA for the CDR3 is TGCGCCAGCAGCCGACCGGGACAGGGGCCAAACACTGAAGCTTTCTTT.

The V call is TRBV18, the J call TRBJ1-1; TRBD1 matches at 7 bases. This CDR3 contains 14 residues. V was clipped by 3 bases and J by 2 bases; unmatched bases: 3. CDR1 KGHSH and CDR2 LQKENI come from the germline V gene. Here the CDR3 reads CASSPRTGNTEAFF. CDR3 DNA: TGTGCCAGCTCACCCAGGACAGGTAACACTGAAGCTTTCTTT.

This sequence joins TRBV12-3 or TRBV12-4 and TRBJ1-2, with a weak D call TRBD1 (5 bases). The V and J ends lost 7 bases and 4 bases respectively, with 13 bases between them. CDR3 length: 13 residues. The CDR3 nucleotides are TGTGCCAGCACCAACGACGGGGGCTATGGCTACACCTTC. Its translation: CASTNDGGYGYTF.

The rearrangement uses TRBV13 and TRBJ1-2; 7 bases are a match to TRBD1. The CDR3 length is 15 residues. Germline CDR1 and CDR2: PRHDT and FYEKMQ (reference sequence). The ends lost 5 bases at V and 5 bases at J; junction bases unmatched: 11. The CDR3 region has the DNA TGTGCCAGCAGCCTCCTGACAGGGAGGTCGTATGGCTACACCTTC. Translation gives CASSLLTGRSYGYTF.

This sequence joins TRBV7-8 and TRBJ1-1; D uncertain. Germline values: CDR1 SGHVS, CDR2 FQNEAQ. V was trimmed by 3 bases and J by 1 base, leaving 12 bases between them. This CDR3 is 15 amino acids long. This CDR3 reads CASSFGRTRNTEAFF. In DNA, the CDR3 is TGTGCCAGCAGCTTCGGTAGGACTAGGAACACTGAAGCTTTCTTT.

CDR3 sequence (DNA): TGTGCCAGCAGCCCCGGACACTTCTGGACGGTCCAAGAGACCCAGTACTTC. Its translation: CASSPGHFWTVQETQYF. The rearrangement links TRBV7-2 to TRBJ2-5; D is perhaps TRBD1 (5 bases). CDR3 length: 17 residues. Germline V gives CDR1 SGHTA, CDR2 FQGNSA. V shed 5 bases and J shed 1 base, with 20 bases lying between them.

V is TRBV7-8 and J is TRBJ2-3; 12 nucleotides line up with TRBD1. Trimming removed 3 bases from V and 6 bases from J; junction bases left unmatched: 13. CDR1 and CDR2 from the germline V gene are SGHVS and FQNEAQ. The CDR3 has 18 amino acids. The CDR3 sequence: CASSFSRDRGRRGDTQYF. In DNA, the CDR3 is TGTGCCAGCAGCTTTTCCAGGGACAGGGGGCGACGGGGCGATACGCAGTATTTT.

V usage is TRBV6-4 and J usage is TRBJ1-1; TRBD1 matches 11 bases. Germline assignment: CDR1 MRHNA and CDR2 SNTAGT. This CDR3 has 15 amino acids. V shed 3 bases, J shed 4 bases, and the junction held 4 bases outside the gene matches. This chain's CDR3 is CASSEWTGGFTEAFF. CDR3 bases: TGTGCCAGCAGTGAGTGGACAGGGGGCTTCACTGAAGCTTTCTTT.

The rearrangement links TRBV5-4 to TRBJ2-7, with 7 bases identical to TRBD1. The CDR3 is 14 amino acids. Germline CDR1 SGHNT, CDR2 YYREEE (reference sequence). Trimming removed 5 bases from V and 6 bases from J; junction bases left unmatched: 11. The CDR3 here is CASRSGTVMGEQYF. CDR3 bases: TGTGCCAGCAGATCCGGGACAGTAATGGGCGAGCAGTACTTC.

In regard to this clone: At the DNA level, this CDR3 is encoded by other sequences in the same sample as well. The J gene is TRBJ1-3, the V gene TRBV7-2; a weak D match, TRBD1 (5 bases). V lost 1 base and J 4 bases, leaving 11 bases between the germline ends. From germline, CDR1 is SGHTA and CDR2 FQGNSA. The CDR3 extends over 15 amino acids. CDR3 residues: CASSLVGGSGNTIYF. The CDR3 DNA is TGTGCCAGCAGCTTAGTCGGGGGATCGGGAAACACCATATATTTT.

The CDR3 loop is CASSEGTGSTDTQYF. CDR3 nucleotide sequence: TGCGCCAGCAGTGAAGGGACAGGGAGCACAGATACGCAGTATTTT. The chain employs TRBV10-2 and TRBJ2-3; 9 positions match TRBD1. Unmatched junction bases numbered 1, after V lost 3 bases and J lost 0 bases. Germline CDR1 reads WSHSY; CDR2 reads SAAADI. There are 15 residues in the CDR3.

V is TRBV19 and J is TRBJ2-3; maybe TRBD1 (6 bases). The length of the CDR3 is 15 residues. Trimming cost V 2 bases and J 2 bases, with 11 bases left between them. Looked up from germline, CDR1 is LNHDA and CDR2 is SQIVND (reference sequence). As DNA, the CDR3 is TGTGCCAGTAGTATATCGGACAGACCCACAGATACGCAGTATTTT. Protein: CASSISDRPTDTQYF.

The chain joins TRBV30 to TRBJ1-3; 8 positions agree with TRBD1. The CDR3 covers 15 residues. V lost 1 base and J lost 0; bases outside the gene matches: 2. The germline gives CDR1 GTSNPN, CDR2 SVGIG (reference sequence). The DNA for the CDR3 is TGTGCCTGGAGTGCCGGACAGGGCTCTGGAAACACCATATATTTT. Translating it yields CAWSAGQGSGNTIYF.

The chain carries TRBV5-4 and TRBJ2-2; TRBD2 agrees at 11 bases. Germline V CDR1 and CDR2: SGHNT, YYREEE (reference sequence). J was trimmed by 6 bases and V by 4 bases; bases with no gene match: 11. The CDR3 spans 17 residues. The CDR3 DNA is TGTGCCAGCAGCCCCAGGAAGCTAGCGGGGGGCTCCGGGGAGCTGTTTTTT. Protein product: CASSPRKLAGGSGELFF. Drawing the rest from reference TRBV5-4 and TRBJ2-2, the complete variable domain is ETGVTQSPTHLIKTRGQQVTLRCSSQSGHNTVSWYQQALGQGPQFIFQYYREEENGRGNFPPRFSGLQFPNYSSELNVNALELDDSALYLCASSPRKLAGGSGELFFGEGSRLTVL.

The V and J genes are TRBV15 and TRBJ1-1, with unresolved D. Trimming took 0 bases from V and 1 from J, leaving 12 bases between them. This CDR3 has 16 residues. Germline assignment: CDR1 LNHNV and CDR2 YYDKDF (reference sequence). CDR3 sequence: CATSRDLVAANTEAFF. For the CDR3, the DNA is TGTGCCACCAGCAGAGATCTAGTAGCGGCGAACACTGAAGCTTTCTTT.

J is TRBJ2-7 and V is TRBV19, with 9 bases aligning to TRBD1. The length of the CDR3 is 14 residues. Germline V gives CDR1 LNHDA, CDR2 SQIVND (reference sequence). V trimming: 4 bases; J trimming: 5 bases; junction bases outside the gene matches: 6. The CDR3 region has the DNA TGTGCCAGTAGTAAAACCGGGACAGGGCACGAGCAGTACTTC. This gives the protein CASSKTGTGHEQYF. Supplemented by reference TRBV19 and TRBJ2-7, the full variable domain reads DGGITQSPKYLFRKEGQNVTLSCEQNLNHDAMYWYRQDPGQGLRLIYYSQIVNDFQKGDIAEGYSVSREKKESFPLTVTSAQKNPTAFYLCASSKTGTGHEQYFGPGTRLTVT.

The chain links TRBV5-1 to TRBJ2-3; the match to TRBD2 covers 8 bases. Germline CDR1 and CDR2: SGHRS and YFSETQ. CDR3 length: 14 residues. The J segment lost 3 bases and the V segment lost 5 bases, leaving 5 bases of the junction unmatched. CDR3 sequence: CASRSGGRTDTQYF. The CDR3 DNA reads as TGCGCCAGCAGATCGGGGGGGAGAACAGATACGCAGTATTTT.

The chain couples TRBV10-3 to TRBJ1-2; 11 nucleotides agree with TRBD1. CDR1 and CDR2 (germline): ENHRY, SYGVKD. V dropped 10 bases and J dropped 7; count of bases not matched to a gene: 14. The CDR3 is made up of 15 amino acids. CDR3 in amino acids: CATAWGQGVLAGYTF. The CDR3 DNA sequence: TGTGCCACCGCCTGGGGACAGGGGGTATTAGCTGGCTACACCTTC.

This chain links TRBV5-1 with TRBJ1-1; 7 bases are shared with TRBD1. The germline CDR1 and CDR2 sequences are SGHRS and YFSETQ. The CDR3 runs 15 residues. Trimming cost V 0 bases and J 8 bases; bases outside gene matches: 10. The CDR3 loop is CASSLATGTDREAFF. DNA for the CDR3: TGCGCCAGCAGCTTGGCCACAGGGACAGACCGAGAAGCTTTCTTT.